This T cell receptor beta chain was documented in a study of T cell responses to AZD1222 COVID-19 vaccine. Worth noting for this clone: Its antigen remains unknown.

Generated by immunoSEQ multiplex PCR, the TCRdb table keeps only in-frame clones and is missing some. The sample comprises about 110,000 clones, roughly 90% of which are singletons, and more than 14% rests with the top ten. Regarding the study as a whole: Spike-specific TCR breadth and depth were elevated following two AZD1222 doses. As reported, nearly half of all spike-specific TCRs target variant regions that are unmutated.

Sample: peripheral blood, taken 28 days after the second AZD1222 dose. The TCR originated in an adult who received the AZD1222 COVID-19 vaccine.

In DNA, the CDR3 is TGTGCCAGCAGTTTTGAGGGAAAGACTGAAGCTTTCTTT. Encoded protein: CASSFEGKTEAFF. This chain joins TRBV12-3 or TRBV12-4 and TRBJ1-1; D ambiguous. The V end lost 3 bases, the J end lost 5 bases, and 10 bases lay between the germline ends. The CDR3 length is 13 residues.